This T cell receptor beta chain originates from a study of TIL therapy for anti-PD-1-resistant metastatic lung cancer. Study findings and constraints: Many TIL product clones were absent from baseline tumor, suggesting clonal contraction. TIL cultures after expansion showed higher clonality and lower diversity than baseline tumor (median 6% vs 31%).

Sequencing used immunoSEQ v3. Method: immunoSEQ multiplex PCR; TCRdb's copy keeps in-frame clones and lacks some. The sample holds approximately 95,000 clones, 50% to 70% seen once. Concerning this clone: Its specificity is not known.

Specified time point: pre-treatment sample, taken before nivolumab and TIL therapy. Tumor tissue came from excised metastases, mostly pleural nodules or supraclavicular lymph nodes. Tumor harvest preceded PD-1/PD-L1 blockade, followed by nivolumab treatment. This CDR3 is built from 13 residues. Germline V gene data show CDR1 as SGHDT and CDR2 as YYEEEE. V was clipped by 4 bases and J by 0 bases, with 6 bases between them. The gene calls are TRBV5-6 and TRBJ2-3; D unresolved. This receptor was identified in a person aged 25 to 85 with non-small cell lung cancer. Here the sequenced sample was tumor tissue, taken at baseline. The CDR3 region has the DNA TGTGCCAGCAGCCCGGCTAGCACAGATACGCAGTATTTT. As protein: CASSPASTDTQYF. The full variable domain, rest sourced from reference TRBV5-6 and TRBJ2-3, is DAGVTQSPTHLIKTRGQQVTLRCSPKSGHDTVSWYQQALGQGPQFIFQYYEEEERQRGNFPDRFSGHQFPNYSSELNVNALLLGDSALYLCASSPASTDTQYFGPGTRLTVL.